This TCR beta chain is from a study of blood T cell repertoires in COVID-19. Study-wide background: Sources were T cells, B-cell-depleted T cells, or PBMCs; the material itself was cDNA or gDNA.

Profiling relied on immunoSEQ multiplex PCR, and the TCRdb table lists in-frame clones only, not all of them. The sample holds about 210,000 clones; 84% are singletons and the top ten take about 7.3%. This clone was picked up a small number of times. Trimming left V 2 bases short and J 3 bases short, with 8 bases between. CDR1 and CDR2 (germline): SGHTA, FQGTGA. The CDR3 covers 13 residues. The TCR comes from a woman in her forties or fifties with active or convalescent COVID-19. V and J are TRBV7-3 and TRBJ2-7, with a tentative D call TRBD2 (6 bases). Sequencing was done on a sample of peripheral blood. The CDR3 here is CASSLLGGYEQYF. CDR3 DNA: TGTGCCAGCAGCTTACTGGGAGGCTACGAGCAGTACTTC.